This T cell receptor (beta chain) was profiled in a study of control samples from healthy donors and cancer patients. Only in-frame clones appear in the TCRdb table, and some are missing; sequencing was by immunoSEQ multiplex PCR. The repertoire has hundreds of thousands of clones, 80% to 95% of them found once; the top ten carry more than 6%. The V end lost 5 bases, the J end lost 0 bases, and 14 bases lay between the germline ends. This CDR3 has 16 amino acids. The V gene's germline CDR1 is MDHEN and CDR2 SYDVKM. Sequenced input: PBMCs. The chain has TRBV28 and TRBJ1-5, with D perhaps matching TRBD1 (6 bases). The source is a man aged 40-49 years with head and neck cancer. CDR3 protein: CASSLYQGNSNQPQHF. CDR3 coding DNA: TGTGCCAGCAGTCTATATCAGGGGAATAGCAATCAGCCCCAGCATTTT.